A selection of T cell receptor beta chains follows, all from one sample in a study of molecular identifiers for immune sequencing clone quantification. One entry per CDR3 protein results from TCRdb running MiXCR on the PCR reads. Among roughly 300,000 distinct CDR3 sequences listed, roughly 24% were seen once. Material for sequencing was naive CD8+ T cells from blood, with Jurkat cell RNA spiked in. The receptors originated from a human donor in good health. Some libraries in this study had Jurkat cell RNA spiked in. CDR3s include the opening cysteine and the closing phenylalanine or tryptophan.

TRBV7-9	TRBJ2-1	CASGGGAGNEQFF
TRBV9	TRBJ2-1	CASSLGLAGYNEQFF
TRBV27	TRBJ2-2	CASTGAQVVGTGELFF
TRBV6-4	TRBJ2-3	CASSAPGTDTQYF
TRBV27	TRBJ2-7	CGSSLAGTGGYEQYF
TRBV30	TRBJ2-3	CAWDWERDTDTQYF
TRBV2	TRBJ2-7	CASEVAYEQYF
TRBV7-3	TRBJ1-4	CARAAPGANEKLSF
TRBV7-2	TRBJ2-3	CASSQGQGAFIDTQYF
TRBV12-3/TRBV12-4	TRBJ2-7	CASSLGGSYGQYF
TRBV18	TRBJ2-7	CASSPVRGFYEQYF
TRBV28	TRBJ2-7	CASSSDLTGAYEQYF
TRBV4-3	TRBJ2-7	CASSQDSHSYEQYF
TRBV5-6	TRBJ2-1	CASSPTGAHNEQFF
TRBV9	TRBJ2-1	CASSVGSSRSYNEQFF
TRBV13	TRBJ1-2	CASSLGTGSSYGYTF
TRBV4-1	TRBJ1-6	CASSQDPQGVGNSPLHF
TRBV6-2/TRBV6-3	TRBJ2-1	CASSYSDREDEQFF
TRBV13	TRBJ1-2	CASSLNPGTGRVSGCYTF
TRBV30	TRBJ2-7	CAWSGTGAEQYF
TRBV2	TRBJ2-7	CAGADFSGAVDEQYF
TRBV7-2	TRBJ2-7	CASSPVVAGGHEQYF
TRBV3-1	TRBJ2-7	CASSQVVGSREKPYEQYF
TRBV4-1	TRBJ1-1	CASSQASPTEAFF